This is a list of T cell receptor beta chains from one sample in a study of blood T cell repertoires in COVID-19. Assay used: immunoSEQ multiplex PCR; TCRdb lists only in-frame clones, some missing. The table lists 490,000 or so clones, 88% of them singletons. Source material: PBMCs or T cells enriched from blood (not recorded which). The source is an older woman who had recovered from COVID-19. Each CDR3 is given with its conserved first and last residue. Each record gives: D gene, V gene, clone size, J gene, CDR3 protein, CDR3 DNA. The D gene is left open where the match is weak. Clone size is not always given. Where it is, it says once, few, many or a class for expanded clones.

D gene: -; V gene: TRBV9; clone size: -; J gene: TRBJ1-3; CDR3 protein: CASSVDPVSGNTIYF; CDR3 DNA: TGTGCCAGCAGCGTAGACCCGGTCTCTGGAAACACCATATATTTT
D gene: TRBD1; V gene: TRBV24-1; clone size: -; J gene: TRBJ1-5; CDR3 protein: CATSDGTGLGNQPQHF; CDR3 DNA: TGTGCCACCAGTGACGGGACAGGGTTGGGCAATCAGCCCCAGCATTTT
D gene: TRBD1; V gene: TRBV6-5; clone size: -; J gene: TRBJ2-7; CDR3 protein: CASSIVRDSSYEQYF; CDR3 DNA: TGTGCCAGCAGTATCGTCCGGGACAGCTCCTACGAGCAGTACTTC
D gene: -; V gene: TRBV4-1; clone size: once; J gene: TRBJ1-6; CDR3 protein: CASSQDGRGGGSSPLHF; CDR3 DNA: TGCGCCAGCAGCCAAGATGGTCGAGGGGGGGGTAGTTCACCCCTCCACTTT
D gene: -; V gene: TRBV2; clone size: -; J gene: TRBJ1-6; CDR3 protein: CASSADSLNSPLHF; CDR3 DNA: TGTGCCAGCAGTGCTGACAGCCTTAATTCACCCCTCCACTTT
D gene: TRBD1; V gene: TRBV7-9; clone size: -; J gene: TRBJ2-7; CDR3 protein: CASSRNSDRSDEQYF; CDR3 DNA: TGTGCCAGCAGCCGTAACTCGGACAGGTCAGACGAGCAGTACTTC
D gene: -; V gene: TRBV12-5; clone size: -; J gene: TRBJ2-3; CDR3 protein: CASGLTTDTQYF; CDR3 DNA: TGTGCTAGTGGTCTTACAACAGATACGCAGTATTTT
D gene: TRBD1; V gene: TRBV18; clone size: -; J gene: TRBJ1-6; CDR3 protein: CASSTDRGSPLHF; CDR3 DNA: TGTGCCAGCTCAACTGACAGGGGTTCACCCCTCCACTTT
D gene: -; V gene: TRBV21-1; clone size: once; J gene: TRBJ1-5; CDR3 protein: CASSALRQGVSNQPQHF; CDR3 DNA: TGTGCCAGCAGCGCCCTTCGACAGGGAGTTAGCAATCAGCCCCAGCATTTT
D gene: TRBD1; V gene: TRBV6-2/TRBV6-3; clone size: -; J gene: TRBJ1-2; CDR3 protein: CASSPRTGYGYTF; CDR3 DNA: TGTGCCAGCAGTCCCCGGACAGGGTATGGCTACACCTTC
D gene: -; V gene: TRBV24-1; clone size: -; J gene: TRBJ1-1; CDR3 protein: CATRGGLNTEAFF; CDR3 DNA: TGTGCCACCAGAGGCGGGCTGAACACTGAAGCTTTCTTT
D gene: TRBD2; V gene: TRBV5-5; clone size: -; J gene: TRBJ2-7; CDR3 protein: CASSSEPTSGIYEQYF; CDR3 DNA: TGTGCCAGCAGCTCTGAACCGACTAGCGGTATCTACGAGCAGTACTTC
D gene: TRBD1; V gene: TRBV10-2; clone size: -; J gene: TRBJ1-5; CDR3 protein: CASSSRDRGINSGQPQHF; CDR3 DNA: TGCGCCAGCAGCTCCCGGGACAGGGGAATCAATAGCGGTCAGCCCCAGCATTTT
D gene: -; V gene: TRBV29-1; clone size: -; J gene: TRBJ2-3; CDR3 protein: CSDAPGVTTDTQYF; CDR3 DNA: TGCAGCGACGCCCCTGGAGTTACCACAGATACGCAGTATTTT
D gene: TRBD1; V gene: TRBV19; clone size: -; J gene: TRBJ2-2; CDR3 protein: CASTLGGGGAGELFF; CDR3 DNA: TGTGCCAGTACCCTAGGGGGCGGTGGGGCCGGGGAGCTGTTTTTT
D gene: TRBD1; V gene: TRBV18; clone size: -; J gene: TRBJ1-2; CDR3 protein: CASTRGQDFSGYTF; CDR3 DNA: TGTGCCAGCACCAGGGGACAGGACTTTAGTGGCTACACCTTC
D gene: -; V gene: TRBV5-6; clone size: -; J gene: TRBJ2-1; CDR3 protein: CASSLATGIISYNEQFF; CDR3 DNA: TGTGCCAGCAGCTTGGCGACGGGGATTATCTCCTACAATGAGCAGTTCTTC
D gene: TRBD1; V gene: TRBV6-5; clone size: -; J gene: TRBJ1-6; CDR3 protein: CASSYSGQGSSPLHF; CDR3 DNA: TGTGCCAGCAGTTACTCGGGACAGGGCAGTTCACCCCTCCACTTT
D gene: -; V gene: TRBV6-5; clone size: -; J gene: TRBJ1-1; CDR3 protein: CASSYSPGRAFF; CDR3 DNA: TGTGCCAGCAGTTACTCCCCAGGGCGAGCTTTCTTT
D gene: -; V gene: TRBV11-2; clone size: -; J gene: TRBJ1-5; CDR3 protein: CASSLQGRNNQPQHF; CDR3 DNA: TGTGCCAGCAGCCTACAGGGTAGAAACAATCAGCCCCAGCATTTT
D gene: -; V gene: TRBV6-2/TRBV6-3; clone size: few; J gene: TRBJ1-1; CDR3 protein: CASSYGGGTEAFF; CDR3 DNA: TGTGCCAGCAGTTACGGGGGAGGAACTGAAGCTTTCTTT
D gene: TRBD1; V gene: TRBV19; clone size: -; J gene: TRBJ1-6; CDR3 protein: CASSLIPGQGATYNSPLHF; CDR3 DNA: TGTGCCAGTAGTCTAATACCGGGACAGGGGGCCACCTATAATTCACCCCTCCACTTT
D gene: TRBD2; V gene: TRBV10-3; clone size: -; J gene: TRBJ2-1; CDR3 protein: CAISGTSRIDGGNEQFF; CDR3 DNA: TGTGCCATCAGTGGGACTAGTCGGATAGACGGAGGCAATGAGCAGTTCTTC
D gene: -; V gene: TRBV18; clone size: once; J gene: TRBJ1-2; CDR3 protein: CASSPPPPGHYGYTF; CDR3 DNA: TGTGCCAGCTCACCACCTCCGCCAGGCCACTATGGCTACACCTTC